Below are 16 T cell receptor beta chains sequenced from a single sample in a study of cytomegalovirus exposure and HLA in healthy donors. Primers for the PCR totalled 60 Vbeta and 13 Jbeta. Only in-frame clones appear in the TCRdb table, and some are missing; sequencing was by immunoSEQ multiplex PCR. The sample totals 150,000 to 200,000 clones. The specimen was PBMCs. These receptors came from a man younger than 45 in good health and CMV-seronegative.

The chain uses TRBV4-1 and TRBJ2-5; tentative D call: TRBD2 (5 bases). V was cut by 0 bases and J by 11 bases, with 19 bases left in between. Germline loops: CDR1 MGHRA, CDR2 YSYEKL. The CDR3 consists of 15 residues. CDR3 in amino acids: CASSQDGGTHGEQYF. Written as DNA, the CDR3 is TGCGCCAGCAGCCAAGATGGAGGCACCCATGGGGAGCAGTACTTC.

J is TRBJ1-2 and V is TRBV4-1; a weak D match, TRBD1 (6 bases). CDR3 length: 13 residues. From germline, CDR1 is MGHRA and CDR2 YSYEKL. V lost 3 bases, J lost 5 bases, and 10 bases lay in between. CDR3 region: CASSQIGQYGYTF. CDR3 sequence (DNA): TGCGCCAGCAGCCAGATTGGACAGTATGGCTACACCTTC.

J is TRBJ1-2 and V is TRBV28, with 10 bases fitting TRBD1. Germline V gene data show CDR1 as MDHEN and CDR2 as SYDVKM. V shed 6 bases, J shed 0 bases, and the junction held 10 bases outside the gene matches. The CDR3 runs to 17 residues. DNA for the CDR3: TGTGCCAGCAGACTTGGGACAGGGGCCCAAACTAACTATGGCTACACCTTC. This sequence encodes CASRLGTGAQTNYGYTF.

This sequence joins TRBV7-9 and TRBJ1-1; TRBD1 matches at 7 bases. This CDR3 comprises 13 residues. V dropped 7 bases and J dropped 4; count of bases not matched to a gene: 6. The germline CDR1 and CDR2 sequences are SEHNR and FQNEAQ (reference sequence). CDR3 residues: CASKGGTVTEAFF. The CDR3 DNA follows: TGTGCCAGCAAAGGCGGGACAGTCACTGAAGCTTTCTTT.

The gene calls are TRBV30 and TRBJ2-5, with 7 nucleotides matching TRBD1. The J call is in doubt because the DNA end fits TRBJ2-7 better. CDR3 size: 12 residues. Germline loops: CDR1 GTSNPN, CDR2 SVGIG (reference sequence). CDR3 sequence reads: CAWGYRGYEQYF. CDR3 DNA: TGTGCCTGGGGTTACAGGGGATACGAGCAGTACTTC.

The CDR3 reads CASSIAGTSPDEQFF. In nucleotides, the CDR3 is TGTGCCAGTAGTATAGCGGGGACTAGCCCCGATGAGCAGTTCTTC. The chain links TRBV19 to TRBJ2-1; 9 nucleotides agree with TRBD2. In germline, CDR1 is LNHDA, CDR2 SQIVND (reference sequence). This CDR3 comprises 15 residues. Trimming removed 1 base from V and 8 bases from J; junction bases left unmatched: 6. Supplemented by reference TRBV19 and TRBJ2-1, the full variable domain reads DGGITQSPKYLFRKEGQNVTLSCEQNLNHDAMYWYRQDPGQGLRLIYYSQIVNDFQKGDIAEGYSVSREKKESFPLTVTSAQKNPTAFYLCASSIAGTSPDEQFFGPGTRLTVL.

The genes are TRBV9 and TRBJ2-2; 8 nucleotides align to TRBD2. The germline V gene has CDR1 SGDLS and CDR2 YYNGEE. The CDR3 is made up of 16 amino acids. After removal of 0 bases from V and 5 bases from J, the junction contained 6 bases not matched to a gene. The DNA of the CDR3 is TGTGCCAGCAGCGTAGAATCGGGAGGGCCTACCGGGGAGCTGTTTTTT. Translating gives CASSVESGGPTGELFF.

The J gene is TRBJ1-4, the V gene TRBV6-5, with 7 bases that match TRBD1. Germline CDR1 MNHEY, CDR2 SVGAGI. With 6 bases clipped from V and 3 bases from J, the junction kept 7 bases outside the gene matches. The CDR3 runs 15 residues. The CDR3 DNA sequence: TGTGCCAGCAGCACTACAGGGGCGGCTAATGAAAAACTGTTTTTT. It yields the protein CASSTTGAANEKLFF.

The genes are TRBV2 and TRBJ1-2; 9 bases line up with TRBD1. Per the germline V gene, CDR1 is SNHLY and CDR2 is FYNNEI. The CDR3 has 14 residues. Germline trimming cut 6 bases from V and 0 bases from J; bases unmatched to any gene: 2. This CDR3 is CASRRQGANYGYTF. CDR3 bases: TGTGCCAGCAGAAGACAGGGGGCTAACTATGGCTACACCTTC. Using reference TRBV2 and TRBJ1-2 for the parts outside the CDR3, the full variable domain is EPEVTQTPSHQVTQMGQEVILRCVPISNHLYFYWYRQILGQKVEFLVSFYNNEISEKSEIFDDQFSVERPDGSNFTLKIRSTKLEDSAMYFCASRRQGANYGYTFGSGTRLTVV.

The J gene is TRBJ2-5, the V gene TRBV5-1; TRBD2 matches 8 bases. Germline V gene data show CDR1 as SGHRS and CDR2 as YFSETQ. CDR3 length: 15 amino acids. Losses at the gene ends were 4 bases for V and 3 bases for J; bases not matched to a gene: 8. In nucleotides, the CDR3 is TGCGCCAGCAGCCACTACCGGACTAGCAAAGAGACCCAGTACTTC. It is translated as CASSHYRTSKETQYF.

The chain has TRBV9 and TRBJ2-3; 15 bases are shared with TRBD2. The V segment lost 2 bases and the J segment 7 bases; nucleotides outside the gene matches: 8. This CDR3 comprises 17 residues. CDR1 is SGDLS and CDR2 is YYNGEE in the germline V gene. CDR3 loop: CASSVTGTSGRRNTQYF. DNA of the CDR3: TGTGCCAGCAGCGTCACCGGGACTAGCGGGAGGAGGAATACGCAGTATTTT.

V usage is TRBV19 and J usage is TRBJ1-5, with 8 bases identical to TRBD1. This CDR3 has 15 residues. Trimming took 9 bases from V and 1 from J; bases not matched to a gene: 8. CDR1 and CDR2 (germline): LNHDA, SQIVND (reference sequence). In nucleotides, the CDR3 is TGTGCCAGCGAACAGGGGGAGAGAAGCAATCAGCCCCAGCATTTT. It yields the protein CASEQGERSNQPQHF.

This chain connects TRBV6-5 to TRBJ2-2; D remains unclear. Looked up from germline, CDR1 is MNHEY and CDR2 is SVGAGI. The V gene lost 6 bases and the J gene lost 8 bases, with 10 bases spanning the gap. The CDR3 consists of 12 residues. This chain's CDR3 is CASRLIMGELFF. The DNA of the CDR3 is TGTGCCAGCAGATTAATTATGGGGGAGCTGTTTTTT.

The DNA of the CDR3 is TGTGCCAGCAGTTTAGAGCCAGGGAAGGGTCAGCCCCAGCATTTT. Protein: CASSLEPGKGQPQHF. The chain couples TRBV27 to TRBJ1-5, with D tentatively TRBD1 (5 bases). Germline CDR1 and CDR2: MNHEY and SMNVEV (reference sequence). V was trimmed by 2 bases and J by 6 bases, leaving 14 bases between them. This CDR3 region has 15 residues.

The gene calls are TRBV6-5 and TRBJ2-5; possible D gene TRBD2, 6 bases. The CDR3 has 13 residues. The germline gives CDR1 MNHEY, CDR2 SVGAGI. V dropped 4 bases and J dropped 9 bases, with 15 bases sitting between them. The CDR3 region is CASSSRMGGPQYF. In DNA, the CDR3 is TGTGCCAGCAGTTCTCGAATGGGGGGACCCCAGTACTTC.

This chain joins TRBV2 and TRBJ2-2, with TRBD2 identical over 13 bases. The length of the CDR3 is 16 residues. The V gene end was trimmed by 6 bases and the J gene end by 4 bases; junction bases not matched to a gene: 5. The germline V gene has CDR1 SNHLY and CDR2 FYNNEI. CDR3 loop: CASSGLAGEGTGELFF. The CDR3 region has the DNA TGTGCCAGCAGCGGACTAGCGGGAGAAGGCACCGGGGAGCTGTTTTTT.